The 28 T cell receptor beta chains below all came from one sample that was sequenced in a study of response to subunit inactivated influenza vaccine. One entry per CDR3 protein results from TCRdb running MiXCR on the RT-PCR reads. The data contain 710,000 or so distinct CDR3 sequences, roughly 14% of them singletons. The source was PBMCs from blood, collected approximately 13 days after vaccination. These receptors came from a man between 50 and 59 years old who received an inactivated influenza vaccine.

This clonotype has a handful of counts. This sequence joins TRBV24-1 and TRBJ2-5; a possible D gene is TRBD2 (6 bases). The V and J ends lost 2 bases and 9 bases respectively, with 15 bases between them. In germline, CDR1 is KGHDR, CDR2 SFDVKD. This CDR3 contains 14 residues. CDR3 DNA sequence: TGTGCCACCAGTGATTCGGCGCATCCGGGGGCCCAGTACTTC. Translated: CATSDSAHPGAQYF.

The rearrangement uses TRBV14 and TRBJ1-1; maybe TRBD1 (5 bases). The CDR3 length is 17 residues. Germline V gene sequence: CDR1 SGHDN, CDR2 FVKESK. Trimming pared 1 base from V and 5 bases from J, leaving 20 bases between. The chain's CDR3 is CASSQVLPGPGGTEAFF. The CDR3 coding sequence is TGTGCCAGCAGCCAAGTACTGCCAGGGCCCGGGGGTACTGAAGCTTTCTTT.

The CDR3 here is CASSNNRGNSPLHF. In DNA, the CDR3 is TGTGCCAGCAGCAATAACAGGGGAAATTCACCCCTCCACTTT. The chain links TRBV3-1 to TRBJ1-6, with TRBD1 matching over 7 bases. The CDR3 runs to 14 residues. After removal of 5 bases from V and 7 bases from J, the junction contained 5 bases not matched to a gene. Germline V gene data show CDR1 as LGHDT and CDR2 as YNNKEL (reference sequence). The variable domain in full, with the rest retrieved from reference TRBV3-1 and TRBJ1-6, is DTAVSQTPKYLVTQMGNDKSIKCEQNLGHDTMYWYKQDSKKFLKIMFSYNNKELIINETVPNRFSPKSPDKAHLNLHINSLELGDSAVYFCASSNNRGNSPLHFGNGTRLTVT.

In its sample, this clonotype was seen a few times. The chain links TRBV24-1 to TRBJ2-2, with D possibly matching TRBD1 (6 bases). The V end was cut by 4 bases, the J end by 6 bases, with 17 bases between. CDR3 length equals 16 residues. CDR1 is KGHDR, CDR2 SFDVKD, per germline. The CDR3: CATSDTYRANSGELFF. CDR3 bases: TGTGCCACCAGTGACACATACAGGGCCAACTCCGGGGAGCTGTTTTTT.

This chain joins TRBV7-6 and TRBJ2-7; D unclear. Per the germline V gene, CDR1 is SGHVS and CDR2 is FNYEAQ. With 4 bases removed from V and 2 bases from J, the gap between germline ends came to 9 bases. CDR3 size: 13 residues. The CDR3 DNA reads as TGTGCCAGCAGCTCCGGGTTCCCCTACGAGCAGTACTTC. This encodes CASSSGFPYEQYF.

This CDR3 is CASGLAVSYNEQFF. Here the CDR3 DNA reads TGTGCCAGCGGACTAGCGGTATCCTACAATGAGCAGTTCTTC. The chain uses TRBV28 and TRBJ2-1, with 10 nucleotides matching TRBD2. Germline V gene data show CDR1 as MDHEN and CDR2 as SYDVKM. The length of the CDR3 is 14 residues. V was clipped by 8 bases and J by 1 base; unmatched bases: 2.

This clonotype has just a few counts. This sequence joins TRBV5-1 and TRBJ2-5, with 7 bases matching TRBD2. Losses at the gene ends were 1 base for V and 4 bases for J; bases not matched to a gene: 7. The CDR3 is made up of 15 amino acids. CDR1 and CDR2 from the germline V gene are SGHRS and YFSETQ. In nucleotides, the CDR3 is TGCGCCAGCAGCTTGTTGGGCGGGAGAGGAGAGACCCAGTACTTC. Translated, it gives CASSLLGGRGETQYF.

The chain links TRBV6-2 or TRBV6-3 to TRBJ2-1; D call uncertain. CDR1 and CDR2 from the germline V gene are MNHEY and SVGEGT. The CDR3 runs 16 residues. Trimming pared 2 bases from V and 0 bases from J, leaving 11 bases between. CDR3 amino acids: CASSYDPPDSYNEQFF. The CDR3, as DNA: TGTGCCAGCAGTTACGACCCACCCGACTCCTACAATGAGCAGTTCTTC.

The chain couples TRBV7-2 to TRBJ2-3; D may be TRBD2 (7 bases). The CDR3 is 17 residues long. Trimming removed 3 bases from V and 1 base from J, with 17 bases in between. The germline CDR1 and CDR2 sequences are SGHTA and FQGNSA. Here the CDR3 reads CASSFKRDSGGTDTQYF. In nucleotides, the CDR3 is TGTGCCAGCAGCTTCAAGCGGGATTCAGGGGGCACAGATACGCAGTATTTT. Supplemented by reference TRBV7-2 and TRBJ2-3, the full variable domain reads GAGVSQSPSNKVTEKGKDVELRCDPISGHTALYWYRQSLGQGLEFLIYFQGNSAPDKSGLPSDRFSAERTGGSVSTLTIQRTQQEDSAVYLCASSFKRDSGGTDTQYFGPGTRLTVL.

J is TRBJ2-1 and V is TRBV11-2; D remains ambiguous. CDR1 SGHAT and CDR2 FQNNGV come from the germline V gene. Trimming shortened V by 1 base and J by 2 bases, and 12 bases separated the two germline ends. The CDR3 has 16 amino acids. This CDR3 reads CASSLASPTAYNEQFF. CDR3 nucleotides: TGTGCCAGCAGCTTAGCCTCGCCGACCGCCTACAATGAGCAGTTCTTC. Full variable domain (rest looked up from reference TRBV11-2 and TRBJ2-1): EAGVAQSPRYKIIEKRQSVAFWCNPISGHATLYWYQQILGQGPKLLIQFQNNGVVDDSQLPKDRFSAERLKGVDSTLKIQPAKLEDSAVYLCASSLASPTAYNEQFFGPGTRLTVL.

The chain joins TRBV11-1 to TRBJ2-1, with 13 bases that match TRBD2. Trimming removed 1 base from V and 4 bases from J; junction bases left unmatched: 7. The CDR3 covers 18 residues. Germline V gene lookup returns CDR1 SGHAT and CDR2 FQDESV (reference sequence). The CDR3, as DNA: TGTGCCAGCAGCTTAGGACTAGCGGGGGGTCTGAATTACAATGAGCAGTTCTTC. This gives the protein CASSLGLAGGLNYNEQFF.

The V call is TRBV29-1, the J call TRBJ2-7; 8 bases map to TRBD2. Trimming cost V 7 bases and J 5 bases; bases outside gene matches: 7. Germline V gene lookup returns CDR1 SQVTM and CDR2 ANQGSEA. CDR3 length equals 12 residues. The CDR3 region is CSAGGLVNEQYF. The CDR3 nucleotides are TGCAGCGCGGGGGGGTTGGTGAACGAGCAGTACTTC.

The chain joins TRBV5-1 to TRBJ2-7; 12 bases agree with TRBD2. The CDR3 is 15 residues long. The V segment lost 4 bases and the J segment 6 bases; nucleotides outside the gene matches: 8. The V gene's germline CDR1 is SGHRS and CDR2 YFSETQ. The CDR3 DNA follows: TGCGCCAGCAGCCCGGGACTAGCGGGCGAAGGCGAGCAGTACTTC. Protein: CASSPGLAGEGEQYF.

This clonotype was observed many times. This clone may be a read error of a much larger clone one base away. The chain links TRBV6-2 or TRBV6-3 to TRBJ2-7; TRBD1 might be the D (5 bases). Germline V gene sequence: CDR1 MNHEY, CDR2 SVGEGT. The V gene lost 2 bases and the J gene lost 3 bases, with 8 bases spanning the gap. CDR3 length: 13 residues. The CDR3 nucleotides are TGTGCCAGCAGTTACAGGGGAAACTACGAGCAGTACTTC. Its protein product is CASSYRGNYEQYF.

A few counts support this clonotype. As DNA, the CDR3 is TGCAGTGCTAGAGGGACTATCCGAACAGATACGCAGTATTTT. Amino acids: CSARGTIRTDTQYF. The chain links TRBV20-1 to TRBJ2-3; tentative D call: TRBD2 (6 bases). Germline CDR1 DFQATT, CDR2 SNEGSKA (reference sequence). The V end was cut by 1 base, the J end by 3 bases, with 11 bases between. The CDR3 is 14 residues long.

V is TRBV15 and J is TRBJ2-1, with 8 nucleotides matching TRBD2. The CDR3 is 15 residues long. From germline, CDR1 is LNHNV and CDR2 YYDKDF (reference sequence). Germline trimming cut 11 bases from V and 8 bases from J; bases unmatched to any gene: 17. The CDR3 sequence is CASNTGLAGMDEQFF. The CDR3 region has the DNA TGTGCCTCGAACACCGGGTTAGCGGGAATGGATGAGCAGTTCTTC. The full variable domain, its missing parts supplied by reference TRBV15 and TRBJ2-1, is DAMVIQNPRYQVTQFGKPVTLSCSQTLNHNVMYWYQQKSSQAPKLLFHYYDKDFNNEADTPDNFQSRRPNTSFCFLDIRSPGLGDTAMYLCASNTGLAGMDEQFFGPGTRLTVL.

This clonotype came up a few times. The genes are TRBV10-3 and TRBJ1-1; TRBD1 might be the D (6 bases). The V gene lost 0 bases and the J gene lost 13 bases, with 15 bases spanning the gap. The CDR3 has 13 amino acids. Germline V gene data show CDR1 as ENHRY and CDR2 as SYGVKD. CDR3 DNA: TGTGCCATCAGTGAGTCGAGGATGCAGGGGTGTTTCTTT. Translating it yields CAISESRMQGCFF.

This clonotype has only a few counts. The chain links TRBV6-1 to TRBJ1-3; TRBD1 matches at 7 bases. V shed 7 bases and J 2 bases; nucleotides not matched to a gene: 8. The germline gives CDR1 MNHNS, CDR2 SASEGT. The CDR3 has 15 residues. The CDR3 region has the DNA TGTGCCAGCACCCCAGGGGGGGGGACTGGAAACACCATATATTTT. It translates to CASTPGGGTGNTIYF.

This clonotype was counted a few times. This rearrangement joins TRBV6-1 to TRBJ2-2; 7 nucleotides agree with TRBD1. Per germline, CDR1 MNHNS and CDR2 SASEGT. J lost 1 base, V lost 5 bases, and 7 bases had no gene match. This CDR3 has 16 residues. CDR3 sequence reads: CASSQGTALNTGELFF. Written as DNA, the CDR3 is TGTGCCAGCAGTCAGGGGACAGCGTTGAACACCGGGGAGCTGTTTTTT.

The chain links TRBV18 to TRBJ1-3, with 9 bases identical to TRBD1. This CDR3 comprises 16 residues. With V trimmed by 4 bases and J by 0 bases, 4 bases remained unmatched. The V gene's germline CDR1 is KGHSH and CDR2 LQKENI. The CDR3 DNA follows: TGTGCCAGCTCACAACTGGACAGGGGCTCTGGAAACACCATATATTTT. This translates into CASSQLDRGSGNTIYF. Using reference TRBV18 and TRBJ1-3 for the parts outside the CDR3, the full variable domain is NAGVMQNPRHLVRRRGQEARLRCSPMKGHSHVYWYRQLPEEGLKFMVYLQKENIIDESGMPKERFSAEFPKEGPSILRIQQVVRGDSAAYFCASSQLDRGSGNTIYFGEGSWLTVV.

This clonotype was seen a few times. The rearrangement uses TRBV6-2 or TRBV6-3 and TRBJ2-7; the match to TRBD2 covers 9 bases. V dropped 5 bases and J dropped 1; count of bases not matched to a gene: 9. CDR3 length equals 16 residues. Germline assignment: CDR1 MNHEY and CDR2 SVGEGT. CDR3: CASSQASGRFSYEQYF. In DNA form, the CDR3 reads TGTGCCAGCAGTCAAGCCAGCGGGAGGTTTTCCTACGAGCAGTACTTC.

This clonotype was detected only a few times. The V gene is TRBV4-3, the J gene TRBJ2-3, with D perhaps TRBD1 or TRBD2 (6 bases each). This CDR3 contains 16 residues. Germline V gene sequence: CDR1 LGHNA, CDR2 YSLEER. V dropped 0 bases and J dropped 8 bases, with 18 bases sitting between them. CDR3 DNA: TGCGCCAGCAGCCAAGACCGGGGGCCCTTATCTAGTACGCAGTATTTT. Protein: CASSQDRGPLSSTQYF.

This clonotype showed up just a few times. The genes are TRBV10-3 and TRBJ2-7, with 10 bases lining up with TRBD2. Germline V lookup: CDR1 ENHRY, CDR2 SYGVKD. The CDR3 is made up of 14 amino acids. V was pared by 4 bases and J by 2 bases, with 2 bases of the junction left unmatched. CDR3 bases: TGTGCCATCAGTGGGACTAGCGGTCCCTACGAGCAGTACTTC. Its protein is CAISGTSGPYEQYF.

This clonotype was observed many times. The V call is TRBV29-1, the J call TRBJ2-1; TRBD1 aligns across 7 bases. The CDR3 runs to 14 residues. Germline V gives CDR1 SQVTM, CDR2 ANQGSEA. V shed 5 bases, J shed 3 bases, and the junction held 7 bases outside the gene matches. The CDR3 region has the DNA TGCAGCGTTCGAGGGACAGCCCGCTACAATGAGCAGTTCTTC. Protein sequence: CSVRGTARYNEQFF.

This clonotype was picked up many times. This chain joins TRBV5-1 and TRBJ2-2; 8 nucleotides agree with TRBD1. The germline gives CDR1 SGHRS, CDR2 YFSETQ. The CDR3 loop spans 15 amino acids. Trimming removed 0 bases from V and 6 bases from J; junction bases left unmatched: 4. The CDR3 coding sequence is TGCGCCAGCAGCTTGGGACAGGGGTTCGCCGGGGAGCTGTTTTTT. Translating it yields CASSLGQGFAGELFF.

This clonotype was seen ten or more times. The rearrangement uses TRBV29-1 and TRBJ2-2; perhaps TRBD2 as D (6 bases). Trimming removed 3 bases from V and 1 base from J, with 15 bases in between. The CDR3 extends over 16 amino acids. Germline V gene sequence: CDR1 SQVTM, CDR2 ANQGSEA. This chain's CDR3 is CSVEVRSAGNTGELFF. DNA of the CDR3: TGCAGCGTTGAGGTGCGCTCAGCGGGGAACACCGGGGAGCTGTTTTTT.

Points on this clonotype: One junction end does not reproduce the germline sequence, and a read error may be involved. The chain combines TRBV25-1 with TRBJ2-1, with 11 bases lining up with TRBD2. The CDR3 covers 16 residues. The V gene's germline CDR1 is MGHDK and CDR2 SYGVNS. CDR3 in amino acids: CTSRRTGTSGYNEQFF. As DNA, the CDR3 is TGTACCAGCAGACGCACCGGGACTAGCGGATACAATGAGCAGTTCTTC. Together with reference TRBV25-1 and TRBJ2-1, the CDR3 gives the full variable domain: EADIYQTPRYLVIGTGKKITLECSQTMGHDKMYWYQQDPGMELHLIHYSYGVNSTEKGDLSSESTVSRIRTEHFPLTLESARPSHTSQYLCTSRRTGTSGYNEQFFGPGTRLTVL.

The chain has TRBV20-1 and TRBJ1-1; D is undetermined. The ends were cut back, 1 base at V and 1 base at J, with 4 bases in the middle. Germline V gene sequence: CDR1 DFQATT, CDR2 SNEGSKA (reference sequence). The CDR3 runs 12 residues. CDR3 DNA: TGCAGTGCTAGAGCACAGAACACTGAAGCTTTCTTT. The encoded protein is CSARAQNTEAFF.